This TCR beta chain was sequenced during a study of T cell responses to AZD1222 COVID-19 vaccine. Regarding the study as a whole: Close to half of all spike-specific TCRs reportedly target regions of the variants that are unmutated. Donor demographics were predominantly white British with a female majority; clonal diversity may be underestimated.

After removal of 0 bases from V and 3 bases from J, the junction contained 2 bases not matched to a gene. The CDR3 has 14 amino acids. CDR1 SGDLS and CDR2 YYNGEE come from the germline V gene. There are a few counts of this clone. What it binds is not known. Generated by immunoSEQ multiplex PCR, the TCRdb table keeps only in-frame clones and is missing some. This table holds roughly 99,000 clones, approximately 90% found once. The receptor was derived from an adult who received the AZD1222 COVID-19 vaccine. The sample in question was peripheral blood, obtained 28 days after the second AZD1222 dose. This chain connects TRBV9 to TRBJ1-2; 7 positions match TRBD1. The chain's CDR3 is CASSVDQGDYGYTF. In nucleotides, the CDR3 is TGTGCCAGCAGCGTAGATCAGGGGGACTATGGCTACACCTTC.